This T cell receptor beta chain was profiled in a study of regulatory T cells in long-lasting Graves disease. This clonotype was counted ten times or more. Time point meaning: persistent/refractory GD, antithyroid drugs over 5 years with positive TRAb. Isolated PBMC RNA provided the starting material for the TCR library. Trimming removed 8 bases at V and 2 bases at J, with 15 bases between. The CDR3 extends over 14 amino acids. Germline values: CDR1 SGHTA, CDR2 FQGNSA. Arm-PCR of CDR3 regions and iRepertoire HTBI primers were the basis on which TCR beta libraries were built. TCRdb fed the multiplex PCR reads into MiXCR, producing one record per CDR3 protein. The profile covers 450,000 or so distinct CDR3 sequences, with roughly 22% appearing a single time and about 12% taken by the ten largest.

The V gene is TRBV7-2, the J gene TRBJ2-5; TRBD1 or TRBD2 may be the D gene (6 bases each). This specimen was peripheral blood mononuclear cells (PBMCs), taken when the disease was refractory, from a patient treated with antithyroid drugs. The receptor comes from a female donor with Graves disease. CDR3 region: CASSRGRGQETQYF. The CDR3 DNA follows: TGTGCCAGCTCCCGGGGGCGGGGTCAAGAGACCCAGTACTTC.